One sample yielded the 26 T cell receptor beta chains listed below, sequenced in a study of T cells in localized non-small cell lung cancer. Sequenced by immunoSEQ multiplex PCR; TCRdb stores in-frame clones only, minus some. The profile shows 1,600 or so clones, 25% to 40% of them singletons. The sample in question was lung tumor tissue, obtained before any cancer treatment. The origin of the receptors is a man between 40 and 69 years old with stage II lung adenocarcinoma.

The chain carries TRBV11-3 and TRBJ1-1; perhaps TRBD1 as D (5 bases). The germline CDR1 and CDR2 sequences are SGHNT and YENEEA. The V end was cut by 3 bases, the J end by 4 bases, with 15 bases between. CDR3 length: 15 amino acids. CDR3 residues: CASSFPCGGGTEAFF. CDR3 DNA: TGTGCCAGCAGCTTTCCGTGCGGGGGGGGCACTGAAGCTTTCTTT.

The chain uses TRBV6-8 and TRBJ1-3; D is undetermined. The CDR3 has 13 amino acids. Germline CDR1 is MNHGY and CDR2 is SAAAGT. V dropped 10 bases and J dropped 0 bases, with 10 bases sitting between them. The CDR3 DNA follows: TGTGCCACCCAAGGGAGCTCTGGAAACACCATATATTTT. This sequence encodes CATQGSSGNTIYF.

This clone was counted between two and nine times. The chain is built from TRBV28 and TRBJ1-4; possible D gene TRBD1, 5 bases. V lost 3 bases to trimming and J lost 5 bases, with 7 bases between them. CDR1 and CDR2 (germline): MDHEN, SYDVKM. The CDR3 runs 13 residues. The CDR3 nucleotides are TGTGCCAGCAGTTTGTGGGGGAATGAAAAACTGTTTTTT. Its translation is CASSLWGNEKLFF.

In this sample, this clone turned up a few times. This sequence joins TRBV9 and TRBJ2-1, with 15 positions matching TRBD2. With V trimmed by 5 bases and J by 6 bases, 3 bases remained unmatched. This CDR3 has 15 residues. Germline assignment: CDR1 SGDLS and CDR2 YYNGEE. CDR3 DNA: TGTGCCAGCAGTCCGGGACTAGCGGGGGGCAATGAGCAGTTCTTC. It is translated as CASSPGLAGGNEQFF.

This clone has only one observation. The chain combines TRBV19 with TRBJ1-3; perhaps TRBD1 as D (5 bases). The V and J ends lost 5 bases and 4 bases respectively, with 15 bases between them. Germline-derived CDR1 and CDR2 are LNHDA and SQIVND (reference sequence). CDR3 length: 15 amino acids. The DNA for the CDR3 is TGTGCCAGTAGTGCCGTGGGGGTACGAGGAAACACCATATATTTT. As protein: CASSAVGVRGNTIYF.

The gene calls are TRBV28 and TRBJ1-2; no reliable D call. CDR1 is MDHEN and CDR2 is SYDVKM in the germline V gene. V shed 9 bases and J shed 4 bases, with 15 bases lying between them. The CDR3 length is 13 residues. The chain's CDR3 is CASSRDILYGYTF. DNA for the CDR3: TGTGCCAGTTCGCGAGACATCCTCTATGGCTACACCTTC.

This clone has more than one count but fewer than ten. The gene calls are TRBV6-8 and TRBJ1-5, with D possibly matching TRBD1 (6 bases). V dropped 8 bases and J dropped 7 bases, with 12 bases sitting between them. The CDR3 runs to 12 residues. Germline CDR1 reads MNHGY; CDR2 reads SAAAGT. DNA for the CDR3: TGTGCCAGCCTCCACAGGGTACAGCCCCAGCATTTT. This sequence encodes CASLHRVQPQHF.

This sequence joins TRBV29-1 and TRBJ2-7; TRBD1 matches 11 bases. This CDR3 is built from 12 residues. Germline lookup yields CDR1 SQVTM and CDR2 ANQGSEA. Trimming at V came to 8 bases and at J to 9 bases, leaving 9 bases not matched to a gene. The CDR3, as DNA: TGCAGCTCCCGGGACAGGGGGTTGGTGCAGTACTTC. This sequence encodes CSSRDRGLVQYF.

The genes are TRBV28 and TRBJ2-7; D is unresolved. Trimming shortened V by 2 bases and J by 7 bases, and 12 bases separated the two germline ends. Germline loops: CDR1 MDHEN, CDR2 SYDVKM. This CDR3 has 13 amino acids. The CDR3 loop reads CASSLGPRKEQYF. CDR3 DNA: TGTGCCAGCAGTTTAGGACCTAGAAAAGAGCAGTACTTC.

The chain has TRBV30 and TRBJ1-5; TRBD1 agrees at 9 bases. The CDR3 length is 15 residues. CDR1 is GTSNPN, CDR2 SVGIG, per germline (reference sequence). The CDR3 DNA reads as TGTGCTTATCTTACAGGGGGCACGAGCAATCAGCCCCAGCATTTT. Translation gives CAYLTGGTSNQPQHF.

The genes are TRBV11-3 and TRBJ2-7; 8 nucleotides agree with TRBD2. Germline lookup yields CDR1 SGHNT and CDR2 YENEEA. The CDR3 runs 16 residues. The junction had 12 bases not matched to a gene; V was cut back by 1 base and J by 7 bases. The CDR3 DNA reads TGTGCCAGCAGCTTAGTTCGAAGCGGGAGTCTAGGTGAGCAGTACTTC. This encodes CASSLVRSGSLGEQYF.

CDR3 loop: CASSPSLQGREQYF. The CDR3 DNA follows: TGTGCCAGCAGCCCTTCTCTCCAGGGACGCGAGCAGTACTTC. The J gene is TRBJ2-7, the V gene TRBV11-3; either TRBD1 or TRBD2 may supply D (5 bases each). Germline lookup yields CDR1 SGHNT and CDR2 YENEEA. The V gene lost 5 bases and the J gene lost 6 bases, with 17 bases spanning the gap. The length of the CDR3 is 14 residues.

In its sample, this clone is hyperexpanded. This chain links TRBV11-3 with TRBJ2-6; D may correspond to TRBD1 or TRBD2 (5 bases each). V was shortened by 5 bases and J by 4 bases, with 15 bases between the two germline ends. Germline loops: CDR1 SGHNT, CDR2 YENEEA. There are 16 residues in the CDR3. The DNA of the CDR3 is TGTGCCAGCAGCCCCCGGGTGGGGGACGGGGCCAACGTCCTGACTTTC. Translating gives CASSPRVGDGANVLTF.

This clone ranks as medium-sized. V and J are TRBV11-3 and TRBJ2-7; tentatively, D is TRBD2 (6 bases). This CDR3 comprises 14 residues. From germline, CDR1 is SGHNT and CDR2 YENEEA. V shed 3 bases and J shed 2 bases, with 11 bases lying between them. The CDR3 spells CASSLVLATYEQYF. The DNA of the CDR3 is TGTGCCAGCAGCTTGGTACTAGCAACCTACGAGCAGTACTTC.

For the CDR3, the DNA is TGTGCCAGTCACAACAGGGAAAAGGGTCAGCCCCAGCATTTT. Its protein product is CASHNREKGQPQHF. This sequence joins TRBV19 and TRBJ1-5; D is perhaps TRBD1 (6 bases). This CDR3 is 14 amino acids long. The germline gives CDR1 LNHDA, CDR2 SQIVND (reference sequence). The V gene lost 8 bases and the J gene lost 6 bases, with 17 bases spanning the gap.

The chain couples TRBV19 to TRBJ1-1; D may be TRBD1 (6 bases). The V gene's germline CDR1 is LNHDA and CDR2 SQIVND (reference sequence). The CDR3 has 16 amino acids. V lost 5 bases to trimming and J lost 3 bases, with 19 bases between them. The CDR3 protein is CASSFRANRVYTEAFF. CDR3 DNA sequence: TGTGCCAGTAGTTTCCGGGCCAACAGGGTGTACACTGAAGCTTTCTTT.

The chain links TRBV19 to TRBJ1-2; 7 bases map to TRBD1. Germline V gene data show CDR1 as LNHDA and CDR2 as SQIVND (reference sequence). This CDR3 has 14 amino acids. With 7 bases clipped from V and 5 bases from J, the junction kept 10 bases outside the gene matches. CDR3 amino acids: CASTPAGGAYGYTF. CDR3 sequence (DNA): TGTGCCAGTACTCCAGCAGGGGGGGCGTATGGCTACACCTTC.

The chain uses TRBV2 and TRBJ2-2; TRBD1 matches at 8 bases. Germline CDR1 and CDR2: SNHLY and FYNNEI. The CDR3 has 16 residues. J was trimmed by 2 bases and V by 6 bases; bases with no gene match: 8. CDR3 in amino acids: CASSWQGATNTGELFF. Written as DNA, the CDR3 is TGTGCCAGCAGCTGGCAGGGGGCGACTAACACCGGGGAGCTGTTTTTT.

This chain connects TRBV28 to TRBJ2-3; TRBD2 aligns across 10 bases. This CDR3 has 14 amino acids. With 10 bases clipped from V and 0 bases from J, the junction kept 4 bases outside the gene matches. Germline CDR1 and CDR2: MDHEN and SYDVKM. The CDR3 DNA reads TGTGCCACCGAGCGGGGGGGGAGCACAGATACGCAGTATTTT. It codes for CATERGGSTDTQYF.

The sample holds a few counts of this clone. J is TRBJ2-3 and V is TRBV11-3, with TRBD1 identical over 10 bases. The CDR3 consists of 16 residues. V dropped 3 bases and J dropped 1; count of bases not matched to a gene: 4. CDR1 and CDR2 (germline): SGHNT, YENEEA. The DNA for the CDR3 is TGTGCCAGCAGCTTCGCGACAGGGGGCGGCACAGATACGCAGTATTTT. Amino acids: CASSFATGGGTDTQYF.

This clone was counted a single time. The V and J genes are TRBV14 and TRBJ2-1; 8 bases are shared with TRBD1. The CDR3 runs 14 residues. V lost 4 bases to trimming and J lost 6 bases; unmatched junction nucleotides: 5. The V gene's germline CDR1 is SGHDN and CDR2 FVKESK. The CDR3 here is CASSRITGGNEQFF. The CDR3 DNA reads TGTGCCAGCAGCCGCATCACAGGGGGCAATGAGCAGTTCTTC.

This clone was detected once. The genes are TRBV19 and TRBJ2-1, with 8 bases lining up with TRBD1. The V gene's germline CDR1 is LNHDA and CDR2 SQIVND (reference sequence). Germline trimming cut 7 bases from V and 3 bases from J; bases unmatched to any gene: 5. The CDR3 runs to 14 residues. The chain's CDR3 is CASMDRAGYNEQFF. CDR3 bases: TGTGCCAGTATGGACAGGGCGGGCTACAATGAGCAGTTCTTC.

In its sample, this clone ranks as medium-sized. The chain is built from TRBV11-3 and TRBJ2-2; D uncertain. This CDR3 contains 14 residues. The V gene's germline CDR1 is SGHNT and CDR2 YENEEA. V lost 6 bases to trimming and J lost 5 bases, with 13 bases between them. The CDR3 DNA reads as TGTGCCAGCAGTGAATCGCGCGCGACCGGGGAGCTGTTTTTT. Translation gives CASSESRATGELFF.

This clone is labeled large (0.1 to 1%). The chain combines TRBV15 with TRBJ2-2; no definite D call. The ends were cut back, 0 bases at V and 6 bases at J, with 14 bases in the middle. Germline loops: CDR1 LNHNV, CDR2 YYDKDF (reference sequence). This CDR3 spans 16 amino acids. The CDR3 DNA reads TGTGCCACCAGCAGAGATTTGGCGGCAGAGGCCGGGGAGCTGTTTTTT. The encoded protein is CATSRDLAAEAGELFF.

This clone has more than one count but fewer than ten. V and J are TRBV30 and TRBJ2-1, with D possibly being TRBD2 (5 bases). The ends were cut back, 3 bases at V and 4 bases at J, with 19 bases in the middle. The CDR3 consists of 16 residues. The V gene's germline CDR1 is GTSNPN and CDR2 SVGIG (reference sequence). The CDR3 bases are TGTGCCTGGAGCGACCGGCGCGGGCTCTTTTACAATGAGCAGTTCTTC. This sequence encodes CAWSDRRGLFYNEQFF.

The V and J genes are TRBV19 and TRBJ1-5; D gene ambiguous. V was cut by 2 bases and J by 1 base, with 12 bases left in between. Germline V gene data show CDR1 as LNHDA and CDR2 as SQIVND (reference sequence). This CDR3 is built from 16 residues. CDR3: CASSIRGEGSNQPQHF. As DNA, the CDR3 is TGTGCCAGTAGTATACGAGGAGAAGGGAGCAATCAGCCCCAGCATTTT.